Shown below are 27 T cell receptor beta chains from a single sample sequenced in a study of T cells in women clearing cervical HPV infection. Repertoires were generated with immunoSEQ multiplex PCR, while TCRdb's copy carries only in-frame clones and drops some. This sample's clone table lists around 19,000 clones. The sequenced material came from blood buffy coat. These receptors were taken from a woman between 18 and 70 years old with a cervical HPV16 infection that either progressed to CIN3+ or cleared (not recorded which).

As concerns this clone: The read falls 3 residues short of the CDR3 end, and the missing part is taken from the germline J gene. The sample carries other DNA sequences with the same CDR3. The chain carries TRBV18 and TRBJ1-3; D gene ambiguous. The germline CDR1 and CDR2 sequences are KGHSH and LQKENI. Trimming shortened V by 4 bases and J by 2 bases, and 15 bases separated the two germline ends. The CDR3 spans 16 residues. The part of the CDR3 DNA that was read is TGTGCCAGCTCACGCTCGCGGGGTCAGACTGGAAACACC. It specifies CASSRSRGQTGNT. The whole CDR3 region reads CASSRSRGQTGNTIYF.

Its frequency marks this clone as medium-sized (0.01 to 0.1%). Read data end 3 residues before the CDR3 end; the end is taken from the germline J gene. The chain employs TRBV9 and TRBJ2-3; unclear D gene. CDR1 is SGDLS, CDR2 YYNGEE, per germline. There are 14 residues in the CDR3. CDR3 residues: CASSVDVYQETQYF. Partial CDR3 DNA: TGTGCCAGCAGCGTAGACGTCTATCAAGAGACG.

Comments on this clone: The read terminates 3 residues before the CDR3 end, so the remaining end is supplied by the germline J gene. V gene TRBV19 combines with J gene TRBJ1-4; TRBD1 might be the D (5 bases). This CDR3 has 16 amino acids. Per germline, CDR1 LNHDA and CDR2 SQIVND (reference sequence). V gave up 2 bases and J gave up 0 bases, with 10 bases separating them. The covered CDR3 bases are TGTGCCAGTAGTATAATTGCGGGGCCAACTAATGAAAAA. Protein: CASSIIAGPTNEK. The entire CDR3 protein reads CASSIIAGPTNEKLFF.

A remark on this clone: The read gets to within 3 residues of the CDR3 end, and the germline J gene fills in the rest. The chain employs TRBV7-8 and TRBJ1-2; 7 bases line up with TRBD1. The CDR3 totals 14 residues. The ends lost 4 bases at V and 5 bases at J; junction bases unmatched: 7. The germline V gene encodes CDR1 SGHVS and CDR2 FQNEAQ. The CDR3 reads CASSSRDSLYGYTF. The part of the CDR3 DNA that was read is TGTGCCAGCAGCTCCAGGGACAGCCTATATGGC.

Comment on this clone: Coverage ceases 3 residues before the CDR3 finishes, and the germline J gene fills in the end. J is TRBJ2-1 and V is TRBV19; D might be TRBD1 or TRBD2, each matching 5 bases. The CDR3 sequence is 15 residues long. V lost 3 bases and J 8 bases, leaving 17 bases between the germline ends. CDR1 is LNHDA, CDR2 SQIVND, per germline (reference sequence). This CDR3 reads CASSMRGASKDEQFF. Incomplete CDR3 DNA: TGTGCCAGTAGTATGCGAGGGGCCTCTAAGGATGAG.

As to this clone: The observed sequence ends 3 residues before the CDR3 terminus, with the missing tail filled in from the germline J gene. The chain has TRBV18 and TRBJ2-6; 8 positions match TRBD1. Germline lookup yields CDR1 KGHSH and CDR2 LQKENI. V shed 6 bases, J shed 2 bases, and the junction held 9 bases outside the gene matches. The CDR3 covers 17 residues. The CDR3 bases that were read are TGTGCCAGCTCGTCCGAGACAGGGGTAACTGGGGCCAACGTC. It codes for CASSSETGVTGANV. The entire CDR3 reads CASSSETGVTGANVLTF.

Here the CDR3 reads CASSPVTVGEQYF. CDR3 DNA, as far as it was read: TGTGCCAGCAGCCCGGTGACAGTTGGCGAG. V usage is TRBV7-2 and J usage is TRBJ2-7, with D perhaps TRBD1 (5 bases). Read data end 3 residues before the CDR3 end; the end is taken from the germline J gene. V was clipped by 5 bases and J by 6 bases, with 14 bases between them. This CDR3 is 13 amino acids long. The germline V gene encodes CDR1 SGHTA and CDR2 FQGNSA.

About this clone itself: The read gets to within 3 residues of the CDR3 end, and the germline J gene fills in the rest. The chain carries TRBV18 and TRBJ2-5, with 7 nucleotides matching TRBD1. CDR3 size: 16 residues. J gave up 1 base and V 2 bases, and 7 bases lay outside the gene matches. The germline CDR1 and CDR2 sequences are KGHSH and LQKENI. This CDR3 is CASSPADRVPQETQYF. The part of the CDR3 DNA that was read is TGTGCCAGCTCACCAGCAGACAGGGTACCCCAAGAGACC.

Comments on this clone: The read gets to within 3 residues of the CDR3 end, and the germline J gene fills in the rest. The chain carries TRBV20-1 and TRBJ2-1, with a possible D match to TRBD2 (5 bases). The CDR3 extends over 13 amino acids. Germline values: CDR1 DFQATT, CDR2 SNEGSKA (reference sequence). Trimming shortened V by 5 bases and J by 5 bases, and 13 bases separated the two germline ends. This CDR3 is CSAEGSAHNEQFF. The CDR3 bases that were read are TGCAGTGCTGAGGGTTCGGCTCACAATGAG.

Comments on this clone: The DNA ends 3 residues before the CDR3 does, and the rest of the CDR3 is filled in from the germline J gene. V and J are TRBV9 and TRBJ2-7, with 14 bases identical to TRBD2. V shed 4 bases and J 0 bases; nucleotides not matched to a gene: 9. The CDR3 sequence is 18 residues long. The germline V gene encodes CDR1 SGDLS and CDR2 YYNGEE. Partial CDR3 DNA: TGTGCCAGCAGCCCCGGGACTAGCGGGGGCCGTAGCTCCTACGAG. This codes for CASSPGTSGGRSSYE. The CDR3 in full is CASSPGTSGGRSSYEQYF.

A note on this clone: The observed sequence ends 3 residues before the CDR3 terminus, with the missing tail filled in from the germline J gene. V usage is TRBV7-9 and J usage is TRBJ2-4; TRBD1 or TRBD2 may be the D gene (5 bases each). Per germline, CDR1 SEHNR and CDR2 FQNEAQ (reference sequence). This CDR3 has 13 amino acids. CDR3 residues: CASSFEGHQPQYF. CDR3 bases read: TGTGCCAGCAGCTTCGAGGGGCACCAGCCT.

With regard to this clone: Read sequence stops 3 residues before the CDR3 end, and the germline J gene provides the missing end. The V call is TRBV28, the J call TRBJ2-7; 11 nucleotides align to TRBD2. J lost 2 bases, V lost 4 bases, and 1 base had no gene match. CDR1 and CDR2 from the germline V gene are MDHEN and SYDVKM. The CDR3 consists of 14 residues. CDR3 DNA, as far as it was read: TGTGCCAGCAGTTGGACTAGCGGGCCCTACGAG. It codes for CASSWTSGPYE. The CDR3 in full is CASSWTSGPYEQYF.

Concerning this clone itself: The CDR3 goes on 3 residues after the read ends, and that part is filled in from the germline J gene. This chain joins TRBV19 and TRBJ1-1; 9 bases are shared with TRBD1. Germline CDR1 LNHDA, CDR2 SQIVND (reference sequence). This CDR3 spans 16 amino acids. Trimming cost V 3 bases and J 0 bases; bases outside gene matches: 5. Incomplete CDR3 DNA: TGTGCCAGTAGTATCACGACAGGGGGATTGAACACTGAA. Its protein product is CASSITTGGLNTE. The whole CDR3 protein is CASSITTGGLNTEAFF.

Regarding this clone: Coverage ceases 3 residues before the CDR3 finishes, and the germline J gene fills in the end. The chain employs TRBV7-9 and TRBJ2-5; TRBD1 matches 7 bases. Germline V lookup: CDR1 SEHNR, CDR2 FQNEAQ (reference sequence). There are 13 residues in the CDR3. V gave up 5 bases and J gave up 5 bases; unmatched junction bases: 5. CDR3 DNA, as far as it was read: TGTGCCAGCAGCATGGGACAGAGGGAGACC. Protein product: CASSMGQRET. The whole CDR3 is CASSMGQRETQYF.

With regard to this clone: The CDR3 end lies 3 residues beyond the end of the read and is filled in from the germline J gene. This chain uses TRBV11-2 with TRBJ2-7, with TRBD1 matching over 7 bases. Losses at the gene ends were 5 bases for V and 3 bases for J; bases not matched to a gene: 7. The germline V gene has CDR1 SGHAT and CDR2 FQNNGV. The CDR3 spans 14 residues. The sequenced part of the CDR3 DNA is TGTGCCAGCAGCCTCGACAGGGACGGCTACGAG. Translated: CASSLDRDGYE. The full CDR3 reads CASSLDRDGYEQYF.

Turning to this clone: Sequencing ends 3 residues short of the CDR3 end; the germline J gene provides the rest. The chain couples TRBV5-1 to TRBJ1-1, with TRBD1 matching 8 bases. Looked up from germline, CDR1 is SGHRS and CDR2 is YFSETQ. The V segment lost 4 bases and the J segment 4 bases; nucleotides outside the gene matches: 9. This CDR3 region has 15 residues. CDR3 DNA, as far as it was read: TGCGCCAGCAGCCTCACGCAGGGGGCCGGCACTGAA. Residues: CASSLTQGAGTE. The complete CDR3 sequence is CASSLTQGAGTEAFF.

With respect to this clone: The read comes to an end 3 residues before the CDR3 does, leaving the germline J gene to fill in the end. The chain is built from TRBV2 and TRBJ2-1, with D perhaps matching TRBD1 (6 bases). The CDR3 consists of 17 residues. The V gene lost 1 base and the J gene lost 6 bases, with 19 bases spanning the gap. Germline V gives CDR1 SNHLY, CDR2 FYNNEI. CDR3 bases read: TGTGCCAGCAGTGAAGGGCTGGGGGCAAGGGTAGGCAATGAG. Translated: CASSEGLGARVGNE. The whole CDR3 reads CASSEGLGARVGNEQFF.

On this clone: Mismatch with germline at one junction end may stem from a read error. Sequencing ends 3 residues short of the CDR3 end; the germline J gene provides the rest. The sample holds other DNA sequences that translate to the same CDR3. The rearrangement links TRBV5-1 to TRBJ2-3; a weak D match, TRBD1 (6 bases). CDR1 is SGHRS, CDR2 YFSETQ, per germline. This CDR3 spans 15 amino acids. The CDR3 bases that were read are TGCGCCAGCAGCTCGAACAGGGTTAGCACGGATACG. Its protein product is CASSSNRVSTDT. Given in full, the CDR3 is CASSSNRVSTDTQYF.

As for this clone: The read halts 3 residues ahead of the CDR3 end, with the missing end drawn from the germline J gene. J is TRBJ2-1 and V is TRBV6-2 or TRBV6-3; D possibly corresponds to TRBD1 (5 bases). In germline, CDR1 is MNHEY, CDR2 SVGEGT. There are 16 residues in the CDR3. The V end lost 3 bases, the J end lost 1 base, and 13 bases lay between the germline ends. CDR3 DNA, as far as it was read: TGTGCCAGCAGTTATAAAAGCCCAGGGTCCTACAATGAG. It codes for CASSYKSPGSYNE. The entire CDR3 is CASSYKSPGSYNEQFF.

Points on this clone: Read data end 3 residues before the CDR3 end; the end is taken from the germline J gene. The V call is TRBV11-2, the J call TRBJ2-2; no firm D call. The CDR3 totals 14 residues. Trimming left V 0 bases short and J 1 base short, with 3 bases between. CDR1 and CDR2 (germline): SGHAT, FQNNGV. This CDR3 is CASSLDRNTGELFF. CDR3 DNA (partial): TGTGCCAGCAGCTTAGACAGGAACACCGGGGAG.

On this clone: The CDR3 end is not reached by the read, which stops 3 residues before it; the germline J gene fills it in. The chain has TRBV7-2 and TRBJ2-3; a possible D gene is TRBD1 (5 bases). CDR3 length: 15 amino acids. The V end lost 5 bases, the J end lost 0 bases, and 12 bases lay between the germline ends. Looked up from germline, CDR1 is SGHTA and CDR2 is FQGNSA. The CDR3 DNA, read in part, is TGTGCCAGCAGCCCACAGGAATCTAGCACAGATACG. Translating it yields CASSPQESSTDT. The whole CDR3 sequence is CASSPQESSTDTQYF.

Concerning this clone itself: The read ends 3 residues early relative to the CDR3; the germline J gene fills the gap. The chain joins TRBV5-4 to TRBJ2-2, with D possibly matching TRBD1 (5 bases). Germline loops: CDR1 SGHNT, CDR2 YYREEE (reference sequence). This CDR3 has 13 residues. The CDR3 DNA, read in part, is TGTGCCAGCAGCTCTCCAGGGTTCTCACCG. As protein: CASSSPGFSP. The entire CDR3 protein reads CASSSPGFSPLFF.

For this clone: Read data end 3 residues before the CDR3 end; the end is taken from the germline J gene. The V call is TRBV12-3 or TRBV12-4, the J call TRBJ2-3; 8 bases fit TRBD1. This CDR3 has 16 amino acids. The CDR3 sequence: CASSPGQGFDAETQYF. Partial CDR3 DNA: TGTGCCAGCAGTCCTGGACAGGGCTTTGACGCGGAGACG.

The part of the CDR3 DNA that was read is TGCAGTGCTAGAGATGGGGACAGGGACCCCTACGAG. Translating it yields CSARDGDRDPYE. The whole CDR3 sequence reads CSARDGDRDPYEQYF. The chain couples TRBV20-1 to TRBJ2-7; 9 nucleotides line up with TRBD1. The read halts 3 residues ahead of the CDR3 end, with the missing end drawn from the germline J gene. The CDR3 is 15 residues long. Trimming at V came to 0 bases and at J to 2 bases, leaving 5 bases not matched to a gene. The V gene's germline CDR1 is DFQATT and CDR2 SNEGSKA (reference sequence).

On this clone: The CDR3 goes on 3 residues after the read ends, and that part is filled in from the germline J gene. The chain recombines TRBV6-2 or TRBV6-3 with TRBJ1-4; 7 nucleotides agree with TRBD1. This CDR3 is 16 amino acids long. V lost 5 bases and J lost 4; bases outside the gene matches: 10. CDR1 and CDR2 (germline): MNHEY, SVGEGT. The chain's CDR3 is CASSQLPGQFNEKLFF. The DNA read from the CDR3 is TGTGCCAGCAGTCAACTCCCGGGACAGTTTAATGAAAAA.

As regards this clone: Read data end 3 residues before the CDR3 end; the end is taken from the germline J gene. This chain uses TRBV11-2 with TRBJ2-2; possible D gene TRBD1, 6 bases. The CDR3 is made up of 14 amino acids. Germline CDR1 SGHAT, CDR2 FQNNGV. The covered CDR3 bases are TGTGCCAGCAGCCTGGACAGTACCTATGAAAAG. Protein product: CASSLDSTYEK. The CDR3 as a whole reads CASSLDSTYEKLFF.

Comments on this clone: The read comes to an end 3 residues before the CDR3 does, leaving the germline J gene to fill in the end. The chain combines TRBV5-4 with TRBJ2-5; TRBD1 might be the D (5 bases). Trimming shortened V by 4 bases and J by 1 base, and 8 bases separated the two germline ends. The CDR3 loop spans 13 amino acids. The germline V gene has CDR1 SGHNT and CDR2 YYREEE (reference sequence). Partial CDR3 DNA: TGTGCCAGCAGCCGGACACCCCAAGAGACC. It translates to CASSRTPQET. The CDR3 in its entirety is CASSRTPQETQYF.